Following are 15 T cell receptor beta chains from one sample sequenced in a study of blood T cell repertoires in COVID-19. Here immunoSEQ multiplex PCR was the method, and the copy in TCRdb shows in-frame clones only, minus some. The sample shows about 150,000 clones, about 80% of them seen only once. The specimen was peripheral blood. The receptors originated from a man between 65 and 85 years old who had recovered from COVID-19.

This clone has only a few counts. The CDR3 spells CASSPLLAGVRYEQYF. CDR3 DNA: TGCGCCAGCAGCCCACTACTAGCGGGAGTTCGCTACGAGCAGTACTTC. The chain employs TRBV4-1 and TRBJ2-7; the match to TRBD2 covers 11 bases. The CDR3 is 16 amino acids. CDR1 is MGHRA, CDR2 YSYEKL, per germline. Trimming took 4 bases from V and 3 from J; bases not matched to a gene: 8.

The chain recombines TRBV6-2 or TRBV6-3 with TRBJ2-7; 8 nucleotides agree with TRBD2. The CDR3 extends over 15 amino acids. V shed 4 bases, J shed 3 bases, and the junction held 8 bases outside the gene matches. The V gene's germline CDR1 is MNHEY and CDR2 SVGEGT. CDR3 DNA: TGTGCCAGCAGTTTGACCGGGGGGGGAGGCTACGAGCAGTACTTC. It specifies CASSLTGGGGYEQYF.

The CDR3 coding sequence is TGTGCCAGCAGCTTAGCCGGGACTAGCGGGAGGGAATACAATGAGCAGTTCTTC. As protein: CASSLAGTSGREYNEQFF. The chain is built from TRBV7-9 and TRBJ2-1, with 16 bases that match TRBD2. CDR1 and CDR2 from the germline V gene are SEHNR and FQNEAQ (reference sequence). With 0 bases clipped from V and 4 bases from J, the junction kept 3 bases outside the gene matches. The CDR3 covers 18 residues.

The chain is built from TRBV7-9 and TRBJ1-3; a possible D gene is TRBD1 (6 bases). Trimming stripped 7 bases from V and 0 bases from J, with 10 bases between. The CDR3 runs 14 residues. Per germline, CDR1 SEHNR and CDR2 FQNEAQ (reference sequence). The CDR3 nucleotides read TGTGCCAGCACCAGAGGGGGCTCTGGAAACACCATATATTTT. It codes for CASTRGGSGNTIYF.

The chain combines TRBV10-3 with TRBJ1-6; D unclear. The CDR3 runs to 15 residues. CDR1 ENHRY and CDR2 SYGVKD come from the germline V gene. V was trimmed by 3 bases and J by 8 bases, leaving 14 bases between them. CDR3 amino acids: CAISDLPRHDSPLHF. The DNA of the CDR3 is TGTGCCATCAGTGATCTTCCGAGGCACGATTCACCCCTCCACTTT.

In this sample, this clone turned up a few times. The chain carries TRBV7-9 and TRBJ2-2, with TRBD1 matching 10 bases. There are 16 residues in the CDR3. Germline V gene lookup returns CDR1 SEHNR and CDR2 FQNEAQ (reference sequence). V dropped 4 bases and J dropped 6; count of bases not matched to a gene: 8. Here the CDR3 DNA reads TGTGCCAGCAGCTCTCTGACAGGGGGCGGGTCCGGGGAGCTGTTTTTT. It encodes CASSSLTGGGSGELFF.

V is TRBV3-1 (or the pseudogene TRBV3-2) and J is TRBJ1-2; no clear D gene. CDR1 and CDR2 (germline): LGHDT, YNNKEL (reference sequence). Trimming took 3 bases from V and 2 from J, leaving 7 bases between them. CDR3 length: 13 amino acids. The CDR3 loop reads CASSQNINYGYTF. The CDR3 nucleotides read TGTGCCAGCAGCCAGAACATCAACTATGGCTACACCTTC.

The rearrangement uses TRBV2 and TRBJ2-1, with 8 bases matching TRBD2. The V gene end was trimmed by 4 bases and the J gene end by 3 bases; junction bases not matched to a gene: 2. The CDR3 has 14 residues. The V gene's germline CDR1 is SNHLY and CDR2 FYNNEI. The DNA for the CDR3 is TGTGCCAGCAGTGCCGGGAGGGTCTACAATGAGCAGTTCTTC. Protein: CASSAGRVYNEQFF.

This clone showed up just a few times. The chain couples TRBV20-1 to TRBJ1-5; 7 nucleotides match TRBD1. Germline V CDR1 and CDR2: DFQATT, SNEGSKA (reference sequence). CDR3 length equals 14 residues. The V gene end was trimmed by 3 bases and the J gene end by 4 bases; junction bases not matched to a gene: 6. The CDR3 is CSASRQGRNQPQHF. The CDR3 nucleotides read TGCAGTGCTAGTAGACAGGGTCGGAATCAGCCCCAGCATTTT.

This clone was counted only a few times. This chain uses TRBV20-1 with TRBJ2-7; 15 positions match TRBD2. The CDR3 is made up of 15 amino acids. Germline V lookup: CDR1 DFQATT, CDR2 SNEGSKA (reference sequence). The V gene end was trimmed by 3 bases and the J gene end by 4 bases; junction bases not matched to a gene: 4. CDR3 bases: TGCAGTGCTAGTGACGGGACTAGCGGGAGGTACGAGCAGTACTTC. Its translation is CSASDGTSGRYEQYF.

The V and J genes are TRBV5-1 and TRBJ2-2; TRBD2 matches at 9 bases. CDR1 and CDR2 (germline): SGHRS, YFSETQ. After removal of 4 bases from V and 0 bases from J, the junction contained 4 bases not matched to a gene. The CDR3 sequence is 16 residues long. The CDR3 is CASSPGLAPNTGELFF. As DNA, the CDR3 is TGCGCCAGCAGCCCCGGACTAGCGCCGAACACCGGGGAGCTGTTTTTT.

The chain employs TRBV3-1 (or the pseudogene TRBV3-2) and TRBJ1-4, with D maybe TRBD1 (5 bases). The CDR3 consists of 14 residues. The germline V gene has CDR1 LGHDT and CDR2 YNNKEL (reference sequence). V lost 1 base and J 8 bases, leaving 11 bases between the germline ends. The CDR3 DNA follows: TGTGCCAGCAGCCAAGGCAGGGTCGGCGAAAAACTGTTTTTT. This encodes CASSQGRVGEKLFF.

The V and J genes are TRBV5-1 and TRBJ2-1; 9 nucleotides match TRBD2. V gave up 4 bases and J gave up 4 bases; unmatched junction bases: 9. Germline-derived CDR1 and CDR2 are SGHRS and YFSETQ. This CDR3 spans 16 amino acids. CDR3 sequence: CASSPFSGSEYNEQFF. The CDR3 nucleotides read TGCGCCAGCAGCCCCTTTAGCGGGAGCGAGTACAATGAGCAGTTCTTC.

As concerns this clone: Other nucleotide sequences in the sample specify the same CDR3. V usage is TRBV29-1 and J usage is TRBJ2-7; D is ambiguous. Germline CDR1 SQVTM, CDR2 ANQGSEA. This CDR3 is 11 amino acids long. The germline V and J ends were trimmed by 4 bases and 3 bases, with 7 bases remaining between them. The CDR3 region is CSVGGGYEQYF. DNA for the CDR3: TGCAGCGTTGGTGGCGGCTACGAGCAGTACTTC.

The chain recombines TRBV3-1 (or the pseudogene TRBV3-2) with TRBJ2-7, with 8 nucleotides matching TRBD1. Per germline, CDR1 LGHDT and CDR2 YNNKEL (reference sequence). Trimming removed 1 base from V and 3 bases from J; junction bases left unmatched: 2. The CDR3 contains 14 residues. CDR3 DNA sequence: TGTGCCAGCAGCCAAGGCGGACAGGGCTACGAGCAGTACTTC. Protein sequence: CASSQGGQGYEQYF.